This T cell receptor beta chain was documented in a study of cytomegalovirus exposure and HLA in healthy donors. Overall study results and limits: Per a later analysis, approximately 16,000 TCR beta sequences showed association with HLA alleles at 0.05 false discovery rate. A reported reduction in N-insertions relative to the 666-donor mean was seen in an Asian-associated ancestry cluster in a later analysis. Productive status was seen about 90% or about 30% of the time for most TCR beta V segments in an earlier analysis.

The PCR ran on 60 Vbeta and 13 Jbeta primers. The table came from immunoSEQ multiplex PCR; TCRdb's copy has only in-frame clones and leaves some out. Of 150,000 to 200,000 clones in the sample, over 75% were seen once. The CDR3 has 18 amino acids. Germline CDR1 ENHRY, CDR2 SYGVKD. Trimming cost V 7 bases and J 2 bases; bases outside gene matches: 19. The count of this clone is one. No antigen is known for it. The sequence was collected from a woman aged 25 to 45 in good health and CMV-seronegative. V usage is TRBV10-3 and J usage is TRBJ1-2, with 7 bases matching TRBD1. The sequenced material came from PBMCs. CDR3 loop: CAIKPWMGQTEKNYGYTF. The CDR3 nucleotides are TGTGCCATCAAGCCCTGGATGGGACAGACGGAAAAGAACTATGGCTACACCTTC.